These 7 T cell receptor beta chains were sequenced from one sample in a study of CD8 T cells in ankylosing spondylitis. TCRdb reprocessed the 5' RACE reads with MiXCR, giving one entry per CDR3 protein. The table lists a few hundred thousand distinct CDR3 sequences, 20% of them singletons. The sequencing sample was made of blood, either unsorted or a sorted T cell fraction (not recorded which). These receptors originate from a male donor with ankylosing spondylitis or in good health (not recorded which).

The V and J genes are TRBV4-1 and TRBJ2-3; a weak D match, TRBD2 (6 bases). CDR1 and CDR2 (germline): MGHRA, YSYEKL. The germline V and J ends were trimmed by 1 base and 6 bases, with 14 bases remaining between them. The CDR3 covers 15 residues. The CDR3 DNA reads as TGCGCCAGCAGCCAAGTCAGGACTATGGGGGATACGCAGTATTTT. Translation gives CASSQVRTMGDTQYF.

This rearrangement joins TRBV28 to TRBJ2-7; D assignment may be TRBD1 or TRBD2 (6 bases each). The germline V and J ends were trimmed by 5 bases and 7 bases, with 15 bases remaining between them. The CDR3 is made up of 13 amino acids. CDR1 is MDHEN and CDR2 is SYDVKM in the germline V gene. CDR3 DNA: TGTGCCAGCAGTCCGGGGGCAGGGAATGAGCAGTACGTC. It is translated as CASSPGAGNEQYV.

The chain carries TRBV20-1 and TRBJ2-3, with 9 bases matching TRBD1. The CDR3 has 15 residues. Germline lookup yields CDR1 DFQATT and CDR2 SNEGSKA (reference sequence). V gave up 3 bases and J gave up 1 base; unmatched junction bases: 5. The CDR3 reads CSASRRTGGTDTQYF. CDR3 coding DNA: TGCAGTGCTAGCCGACGGACAGGGGGCACAGATACGCAGTATTTT.

This clonotype was found a few times. The V gene is TRBV10-3, the J gene TRBJ1-1, with TRBD1 identical over 10 bases. Germline CDR1 and CDR2: ENHRY and SYGVKD. The ends lost 1 base at V and 3 bases at J; junction bases unmatched: 14. The CDR3 covers 19 residues. CDR3 bases: TGTGCCATCAGTGAGTTCGTTCCGGGACAGGGGACTCAGGACACTGAAGCTTTCTTT. It encodes CAISEFVPGQGTQDTEAFF.

The gene calls are TRBV10-3 and TRBJ1-2, with D uncertain. This CDR3 is 17 amino acids long. Between the trimmed V and J ends, which lost 0 bases and 4 bases, there was a span of 18 bases. The germline V gene has CDR1 ENHRY and CDR2 SYGVKD. The CDR3 region is CAISESGLQMTSYGYTF. The CDR3 nucleotides are TGTGCCATCAGTGAGTCGGGCCTCCAAATGACTTCCTATGGCTACACCTTC.

The V and J genes are TRBV20-1 and TRBJ2-1, with 8 nucleotides matching TRBD2. Germline lookup yields CDR1 DFQATT and CDR2 SNEGSKA (reference sequence). Trimming removed 1 base from V and 9 bases from J; junction bases left unmatched: 11. The CDR3 totals 15 residues. CDR3 bases: TGCAGTGCTAGAGGGACCGGGACTAGGTCTTTTGAGCAGTTCTTC. Translation: CSARGTGTRSFEQFF.

This clonotype was detected a few times. The chain recombines TRBV7-2 with TRBJ1-6, with a weak D call TRBD1 (5 bases). The V and J ends lost 3 bases and 10 bases respectively, with 10 bases between them. Germline values: CDR1 SGHTA, CDR2 FQGNSA. The CDR3 covers 13 residues. CDR3 nucleotides: TGTGCCAGCAGCTTCGCCAACAGGTCACCCCTCCACTTT. Translated: CASSFANRSPLHF. The whole variable domain, filled in from reference TRBV7-2 and TRBJ1-6, reads GAGVSQSPSNKVTEKGKDVELRCDPISGHTALYWYRQSLGQGLEFLIYFQGNSAPDKSGLPSDRFSAERTGGSVSTLTIQRTQQEDSAVYLCASSFANRSPLHFGNGTRLTVT.